These T cell receptor beta chains were read from a single sample in a study of blood T cells in healthy people across ages. TCRdb independently ran MiXCR on the 5' RACE reads; one entry per CDR3 protein. Counted here are roughly 900,000 distinct CDR3 sequences, roughly 43% occurring once; the ten biggest clones make up roughly an eighth. The sequenced sample consisted of blood. The receptors derive from a man aged 25 to 40 in good health. CDR3s include the opening cysteine and the closing phenylalanine or tryptophan. The D gene is left open where the match is weak. Clone size appears in some rows only: once, few, many, or a class for an expanded clone.

v_call	clone_size	d_call	j_call	cdr3_aa	cdr3_nt
TRBV24-1	NA	NA	TRBJ2-5	CATSASGTQETQYF	TGTGCCACCAGTGCCTCTGGCACCCAAGAGACCCAGTACTTC
TRBV4-3	NA	NA	TRBJ2-3	CASSQGKFTDTQYF	TGCGCCAGCAGCCAAGGCAAGTTCACAGATACGCAGTATTTT
TRBV5-1	many	NA	TRBJ2-7	CASSLSGGAEQYF	TGCGCCAGCAGCTTGAGTGGCGGCGCCGAGCAGTACTTC
TRBV12-3/TRBV12-4	NA	TRBD2	TRBJ2-3	CASRLAGGPYTQYF	TGTGCCAGTCGACTAGCGGGAGGGCCTTATACGCAGTATTTT
TRBV20-1	NA	NA	TRBJ2-2	CSARDRLETVAGELFF	TGCAGTGCTAGAGATCGGCTAGAGACCGTGGCCGGGGAGCTGTTTTTT
TRBV12-3/TRBV12-4	NA	NA	TRBJ1-4	CASSPGVRANEKLFF	TGTGCCAGCAGTCCAGGGGTGAGGGCTAATGAAAAACTGTTTTTT
TRBV14	NA	NA	TRBJ2-5	CASSPLGADLETQYF	TGTGCCAGCAGCCCCCTTGGGGCGGATTTAGAGACCCAGTACTTC
TRBV12-3/TRBV12-4	NA	TRBD1	TRBJ1-1	CASSRAGQGTEAFF	TGTGCCAGCAGCCGTGCGGGACAGGGCACTGAAGCTTTCTTT
TRBV12-3/TRBV12-4	few	NA	TRBJ1-4	CASSLGRGAGEKLFF	TGTGCCAGCAGTTTAGGGCGAGGGGCGGGAGAAAAACTGTTTTTT
TRBV11-2	few	NA	TRBJ2-7	CASSQREGVSYEQYF	TGTGCCAGCAGCCAGCGTGAGGGGGTGAGCTACGAGCAGTACTTC
TRBV5-1	few	NA	TRBJ2-7	CASSAAVTSYEQYF	TGCGCCAGCAGCGCCGCGGTGACTAGCTACGAGCAGTACTTC
TRBV12-3/TRBV12-4	NA	TRBD1	TRBJ2-6	CASSSPGTGVANVLTF	TGTGCCAGCAGTTCACCGGGGACAGGGGTGGCCAACGTCCTGACTTTC
TRBV29-1	NA	NA	TRBJ2-4	CSVEPGLKNIQYF	TGCAGCGTTGAGCCAGGGCTAAAAAACATTCAGTACTTC
TRBV4-3	few	NA	TRBJ2-3	CASSQQQGSTMDTQYF	TGCGCCAGCAGCCAGCAACAGGGATCCACAATGGATACGCAGTATTTT
TRBV4-1	once	NA	TRBJ2-7	CASSHRQGDEQYF	TGCGCCAGCAGCCACCGGCAGGGAGACGAGCAGTACTTC